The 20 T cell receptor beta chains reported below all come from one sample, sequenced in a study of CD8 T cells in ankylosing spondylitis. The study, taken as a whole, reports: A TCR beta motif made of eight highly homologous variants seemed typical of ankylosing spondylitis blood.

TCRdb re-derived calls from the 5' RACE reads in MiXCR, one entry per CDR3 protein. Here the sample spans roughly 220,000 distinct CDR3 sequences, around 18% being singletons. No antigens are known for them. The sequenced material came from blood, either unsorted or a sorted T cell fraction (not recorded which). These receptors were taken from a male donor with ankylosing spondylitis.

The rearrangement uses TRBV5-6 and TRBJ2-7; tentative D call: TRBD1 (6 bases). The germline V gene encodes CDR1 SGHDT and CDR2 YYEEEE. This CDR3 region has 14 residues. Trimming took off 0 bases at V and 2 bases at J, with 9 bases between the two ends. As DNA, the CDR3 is TGTGCCAGCAGCTTGGTTTCAGGGGCCTACGAGCAGTACTTC. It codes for CASSLVSGAYEQYF.

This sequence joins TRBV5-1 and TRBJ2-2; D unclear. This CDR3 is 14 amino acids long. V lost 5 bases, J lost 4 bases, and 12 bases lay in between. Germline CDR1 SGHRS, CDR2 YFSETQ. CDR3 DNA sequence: TGCGCCAGCAGTGGAAAGGAGAGCACCGGGGAGCTGTTTTTT. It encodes CASSGKESTGELFF.

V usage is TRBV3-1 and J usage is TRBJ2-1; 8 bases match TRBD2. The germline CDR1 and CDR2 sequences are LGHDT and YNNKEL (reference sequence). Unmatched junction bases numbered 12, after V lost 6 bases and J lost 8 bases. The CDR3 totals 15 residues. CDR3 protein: CASRPGTSDLDEQFF. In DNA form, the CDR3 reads TGTGCCAGCAGACCCGGGACTAGTGACTTAGATGAGCAGTTCTTC.

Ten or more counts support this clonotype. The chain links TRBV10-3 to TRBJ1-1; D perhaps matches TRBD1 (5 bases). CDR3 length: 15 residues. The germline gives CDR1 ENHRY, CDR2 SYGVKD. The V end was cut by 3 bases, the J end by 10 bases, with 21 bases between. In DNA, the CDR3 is TGTGCCATCAGTGAAATAGAGACTCGCCTGGGGCCAGCTTTCTTT. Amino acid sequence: CAISEIETRLGPAFF.

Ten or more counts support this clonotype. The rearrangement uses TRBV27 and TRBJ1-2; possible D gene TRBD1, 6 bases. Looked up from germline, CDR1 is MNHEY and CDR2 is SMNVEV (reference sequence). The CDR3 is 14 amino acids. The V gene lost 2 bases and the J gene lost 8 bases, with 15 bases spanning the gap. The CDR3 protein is CASSLTQGSLGYTF. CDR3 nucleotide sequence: TGTGCCAGCAGTTTAACCCAGGGGTCCCTCGGCTACACCTTC.

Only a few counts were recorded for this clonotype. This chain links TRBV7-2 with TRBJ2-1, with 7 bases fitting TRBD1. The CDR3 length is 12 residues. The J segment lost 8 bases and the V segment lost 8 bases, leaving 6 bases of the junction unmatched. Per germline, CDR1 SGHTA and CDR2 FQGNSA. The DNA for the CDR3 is TGTGCCAGCGGCCAGGGGGTGTATGAGCAGTTCTTC. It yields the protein CASGQGVYEQFF.

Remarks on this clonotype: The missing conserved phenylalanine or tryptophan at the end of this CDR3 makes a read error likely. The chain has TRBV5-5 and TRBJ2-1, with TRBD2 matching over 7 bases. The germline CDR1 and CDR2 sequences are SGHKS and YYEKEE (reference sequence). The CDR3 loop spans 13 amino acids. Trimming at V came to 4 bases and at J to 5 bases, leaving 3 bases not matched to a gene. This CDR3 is CASSGDYNNEQFL. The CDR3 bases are TGTGCCAGCAGCGGGGACTACAACAATGAGCAGTTCCTC.

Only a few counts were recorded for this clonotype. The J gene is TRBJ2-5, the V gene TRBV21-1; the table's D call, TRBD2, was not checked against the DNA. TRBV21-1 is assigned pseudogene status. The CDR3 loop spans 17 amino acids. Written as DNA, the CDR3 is TGTGCCAGCAGCAAAGTAGGAGCGGGGGGGCAAGGAGAGACCCAGTACTTC. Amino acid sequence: CASSKVGAGGQGETQYF.

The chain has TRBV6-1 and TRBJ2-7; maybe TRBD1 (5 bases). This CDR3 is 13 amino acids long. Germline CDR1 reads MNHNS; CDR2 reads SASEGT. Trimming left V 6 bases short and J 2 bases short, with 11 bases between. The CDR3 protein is CASRGLGAYEQYF. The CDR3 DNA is TGTGCCAGCAGAGGTCTAGGGGCCTACGAGCAGTACTTC.

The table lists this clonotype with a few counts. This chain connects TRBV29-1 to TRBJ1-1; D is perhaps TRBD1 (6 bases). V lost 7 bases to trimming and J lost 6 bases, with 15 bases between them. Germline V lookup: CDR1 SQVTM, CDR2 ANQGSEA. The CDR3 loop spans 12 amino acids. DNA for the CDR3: TGCAGCGGCCGGGACATCGGCGCTGAAGCTTTCTTT. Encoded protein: CSGRDIGAEAFF.

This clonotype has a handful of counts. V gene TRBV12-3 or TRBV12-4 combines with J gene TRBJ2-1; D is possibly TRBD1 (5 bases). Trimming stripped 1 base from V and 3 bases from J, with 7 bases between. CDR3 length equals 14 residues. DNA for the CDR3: TGTGCCAGCAGTTTAGGGACAAACTACAATGAGCAGTTCTTC. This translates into CASSLGTNYNEQFF.

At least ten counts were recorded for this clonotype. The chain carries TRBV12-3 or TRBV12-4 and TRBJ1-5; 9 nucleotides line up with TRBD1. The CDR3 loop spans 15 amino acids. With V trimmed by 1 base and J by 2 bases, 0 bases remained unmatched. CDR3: CASSLGTGGNQPQHF. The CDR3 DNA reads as TGTGCCAGCAGTTTAGGGACAGGGGGCAATCAGCCCCAGCATTTT.

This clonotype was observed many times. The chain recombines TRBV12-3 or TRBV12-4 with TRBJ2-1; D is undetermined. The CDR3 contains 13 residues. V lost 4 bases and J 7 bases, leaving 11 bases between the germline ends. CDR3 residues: CASSYVWGNEQFF. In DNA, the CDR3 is TGTGCCAGCAGTTACGTCTGGGGTAATGAGCAGTTCTTC.

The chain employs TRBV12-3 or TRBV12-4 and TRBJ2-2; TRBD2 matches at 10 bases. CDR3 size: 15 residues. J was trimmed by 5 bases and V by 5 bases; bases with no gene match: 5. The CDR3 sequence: CASSRTSGWTGELFF. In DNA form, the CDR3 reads TGTGCCAGCAGTAGGACTAGCGGATGGACCGGGGAGCTGTTTTTT.

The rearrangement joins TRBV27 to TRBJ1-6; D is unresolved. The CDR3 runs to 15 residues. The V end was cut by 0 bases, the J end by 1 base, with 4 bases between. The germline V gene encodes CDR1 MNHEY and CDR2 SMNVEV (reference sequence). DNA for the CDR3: TGTGCCAGCAGTTTATCGGCGTCCTATAATTCACCCCTCCACTTT. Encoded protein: CASSLSASYNSPLHF.

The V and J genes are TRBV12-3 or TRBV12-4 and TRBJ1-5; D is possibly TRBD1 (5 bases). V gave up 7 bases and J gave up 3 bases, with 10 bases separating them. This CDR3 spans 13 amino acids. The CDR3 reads CASNQGPNQPQHF. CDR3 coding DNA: TGTGCCAGCAACCAGGGCCCCAATCAGCCCCAGCATTTT.

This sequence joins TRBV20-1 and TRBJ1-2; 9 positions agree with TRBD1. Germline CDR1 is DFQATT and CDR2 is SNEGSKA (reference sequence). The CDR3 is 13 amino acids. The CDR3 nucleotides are TGCCGGGCCCGGGACAGGGATAACTATGGCTACACCTTC. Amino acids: CRARDRDNYGYTF.

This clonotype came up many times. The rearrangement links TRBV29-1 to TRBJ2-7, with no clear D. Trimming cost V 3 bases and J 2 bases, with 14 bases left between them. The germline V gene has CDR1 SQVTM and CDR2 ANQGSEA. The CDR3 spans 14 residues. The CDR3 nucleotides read TGCAGCGTTGAGGTTGAAGAGCGCCCCTACGAGCAGTACTTC. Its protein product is CSVEVEERPYEQYF.

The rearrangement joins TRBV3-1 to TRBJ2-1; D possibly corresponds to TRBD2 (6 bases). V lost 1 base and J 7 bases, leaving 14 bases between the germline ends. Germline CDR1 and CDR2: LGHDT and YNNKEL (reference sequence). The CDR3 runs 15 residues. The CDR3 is CASSQGYYRGNEQFF. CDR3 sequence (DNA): TGTGCCAGCAGCCAAGGGTACTACCGGGGGAATGAGCAGTTCTTC.

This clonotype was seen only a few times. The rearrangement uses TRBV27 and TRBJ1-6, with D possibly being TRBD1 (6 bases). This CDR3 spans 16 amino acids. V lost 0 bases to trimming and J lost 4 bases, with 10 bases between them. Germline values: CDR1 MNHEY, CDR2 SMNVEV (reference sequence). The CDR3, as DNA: TGTGCCAGCAGTTTATCTTGGGGGGCGTATAATTCACCCCTCCACTTT. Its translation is CASSLSWGAYNSPLHF.